This TCR beta chain was sequenced for a study of immune characterization of retroperitoneal liposarcoma. This clonotype was counted only a few times. The junction shows a germline mismatch at one end, possibly a read error. TCRdb reanalysed the PCR reads using MiXCR and keeps one entry per CDR3 protein. This sample has thousands of distinct CDR3 sequences, with 35% to 45% found just once. Sequences were obtained from tumor tissue. The sequence was collected from a male donor with retroperitoneal liposarcoma.

This CDR3 is CASSLEPGLAGTGELFF. The CDR3 nucleotides read TGTGCTAGCAGCTTAGAACCGGGACTAGCGGGCACCGGGGAGCTGTTTTTT. The chain carries TRBV7-7 and TRBJ2-2; 12 bases line up with TRBD2. The CDR3 is 17 amino acids. Germline CDR1 reads SSHAT; CDR2 reads FNYEAQ (reference sequence). Full variable domain (missing parts from reference TRBV7-7 and TRBJ2-2): GAGVSQSPRYKVTKRGQDVTLRCDPISSHATLYWYQQALGQGPEFLTYFNYEAQPDKSGLPSDRFSAERPEGSISTLTIQRTEQRDSAMYRCASSLEPGLAGTGELFFGEGSRLTVL.